This record looks at one TCR beta chain sequence and its context. Its recognized antigen is unknown. No base quality information exists; no much larger clone differs at one position. Trimming at the junction amounts to 5 bases on V and 0 bases on J, and the germline ends lie 17 bases apart. The germline V gene (reference sequence) provides CDR1 LNHDA and CDR2 SQIVND. The CDR3, from cysteine to phenylalanine, totals 17 residues. Here the CDR3 DNA is all that survives: 51 bases in frame from base 1. TCRbeta CDR3 regions were amplified from genomic DNA using the immunoSEQ Assay, a bias-controlled multiplex PCR. The original pipeline was this. Within the assay, amplification of reference gene primers was used to estimate how many nucleated cells each sample contained. To quantify the absolute abundance of each unique TCRbeta CDR3 rearrangement, sequence reads were collapsed and filtered. For each sample, productive Simpson clonality was calculated as the square root of Simpson's diversity index across productive rearrangements. In TCRdb, the immuneACCESS table is reduced to in-frame sequences with V and J assigned. These tables do not hold every clone; where another copy was compared, an unresolved V gene accounts for under half, and the others remain unexplained. D and trimming were read from the DNA, whereas the V and J calls and clone size are those reported in that table. For this sample there are under 100,000 clones; around 85% appear just once. 3% to 3.5% of the sample lies in the top ten.

Whole blood was collected in K2EDTA tubes by collaborating institutions according to the institutions' own protocols. For TCRbeta analysis, collaborators shipped samples in one of three forms: frozen whole blood, isolated PBMCs, or DNA extracted from either of those sample types. The sample is drawn from a study of blood T cell repertoires in COVID-19 (TCRdb year 2020). Some background on the complete study: The collaborator samples originated in the United States, Italy and Spain and spanned the acute and convalescent phases of COVID-19. Samples were obtained from the ongoing ImmuneRACE study (first 160 participants) and from about 1,300 subjects provided by 6 global collaborators. Deeply sampled blood TCRbeta repertoires from subjects exposed to, actively infected with, or recovered from COVID-19 were included in the dataset. HLA class I and class II types, where available, came from metadata supplied by the sample provider rather than from assay-based typing. A de-identified subject ID, COVID-19 status, age in years and sex were almost always included in the sample metadata. The prospective study material was composed of cDNA or gDNA derived from T cells, B-cell-depleted T cells, or PBMCs. The repertoires were released in a freely available public database meant as a resource for research on the immune response to SARS-CoV-2.

The research as a whole found: Clinical and demographic metadata were provided uncurated, with the amount varying by source and participant.

The receptor was derived from a man over 45 with acute or convalescent COVID-19. The sequence links TRBV19 to TRBJ2-1, with TRBD2 tentatively as D gene (5 bases match). What was sequenced was peripheral blood. The CDR3 region reads CASSHLNTGSSYNEQFF. The nucleotide sequence is TGTGCCAGTAGTCACCTCAACACTGGGAGCTCCTACAATGAGCAGTTCTTC.